This record covers a single T cell receptor (beta chain). The CDR3 has 15 amino acids. CDR1 is ENHRY, CDR2 SYGVKD, per germline. V lost 6 bases and J lost 4; bases outside the gene matches: 10. This specimen comes from a study of cytomegalovirus exposure and HLA in healthy donors. PCR used 60 Vbeta primers and 13 Jbeta primers. Libraries were prepared by immunoSEQ multiplex PCR; TCRdb keeps only in-frame clonotypes and omits some of them. The sample shows approximately 170,000 clones, 70% to 90% of them seen only once. Sequencing used PBMCs. The rearrangement uses TRBV10-3 and TRBJ2-3; 7 nucleotides agree with TRBD2. The TCR originated in a male donor in good health and CMV-seronegative. The CDR3 loop is CAIRDGTNRADTQYF. The CDR3 DNA reads TGTGCCATCAGGGACGGGACTAATCGAGCAGATACGCAGTATTTT.